The 8 T cell receptor beta chains below come from one sample, sequenced in a study of post-analysis software for immune sequencing data. Broader study findings: Included in a set of a handful of TRBV segments more frequent in patients than controls were TRBV5-6, TRBV5-1 and TRBV20-1.

Unique molecular identifiers were present in the TCR beta cDNA libraries. MiXCR was run by TCRdb on the PCR reads, yielding one entry per CDR3 protein. The sample carries around 440,000 distinct CDR3 sequences, approximately 45% recorded once. The antigens for these receptors are not known. Sample: blood. These TCRs come from a girl aged 10 to 17 with multiple sclerosis.

This clonotype was picked up a small number of times. This chain connects TRBV18 to TRBJ1-2; D unresolved. The germline V gene encodes CDR1 KGHSH and CDR2 LQKENI. With 1 base removed from V and 3 bases from J, the gap between germline ends came to 12 bases. This CDR3 spans 15 amino acids. CDR3 in DNA: TGTGCCAGCTCACCACTGAATACCGACGACTATGGCTACACCTTC. Protein: CASSPLNTDDYGYTF.

The chain uses TRBV20-1 and TRBJ1-5, with D possibly being TRBD1 (5 bases). CDR3 size: 16 residues. Trimming removed 3 bases from V and 4 bases from J, with 19 bases in between. Germline CDR1 DFQATT, CDR2 SNEGSKA (reference sequence). CDR3 sequence reads: CSARARGLNWNQPQHF. CDR3 DNA: TGCAGTGCTAGGGCCCGGGGCTTGAATTGGAATCAGCCCCAGCATTTT.

A word on this clonotype: The junction differs from germline at one of its ends, possibly a read error. The V and J genes are TRBV3-1 and TRBJ2-5; D not resolved. The CDR3 length is 13 residues. CDR1 and CDR2 from the germline V gene are LGHDT and YNNKEL (reference sequence). The CDR3 sequence is CASSKATLETQDF. In nucleotides, the CDR3 is TGTGCCAGCAGCAAGGCCACCCTAGAGACCCAGGACTTC.

The chain has TRBV12-3 or TRBV12-4 and TRBJ2-4, with a tentative D call TRBD2 (5 bases). TRBJ2-7 matches the DNA end more closely, so the J call is doubtful. This CDR3 has 14 amino acids. The CDR3 protein is CASSPGLISIEQYF. The DNA for the CDR3 is TGTGCCAGCAGCCCAGGACTGATCTCCATCGAGCAGTACTTC.

Only a few counts were recorded for this clonotype. The chain employs TRBV5-1 and TRBJ2-5, with TRBD1 matching over 7 bases. The germline gives CDR1 SGHRS, CDR2 YFSETQ. The junction had 2 bases not matched to a gene; V was cut back by 0 bases and J by 3 bases. The CDR3 loop spans 14 amino acids. The CDR3 sequence: CASSLGDSKETQYF. DNA for the CDR3: TGCGCCAGCAGCTTGGGGGACAGCAAAGAGACCCAGTACTTC.

This clonotype was seen only a few times. V usage is TRBV7-2 and J usage is TRBJ1-2, with D possibly being TRBD1 (5 bases). The germline V and J ends were trimmed by 1 base and 0 bases, with 18 bases remaining between them. This CDR3 has 18 amino acids. The germline gives CDR1 SGHTA, CDR2 FQGNSA. CDR3 loop: CASSLGFRGPRTNYGYTF. CDR3 nucleotides: TGTGCCAGCAGCTTAGGGTTTCGGGGCCCCAGAACTAACTATGGCTACACCTTC.

The chain has TRBV12-3 or TRBV12-4 and TRBJ2-3, with 8 bases fitting TRBD1. With V trimmed by 11 bases and J by 2 bases, 12 bases remained unmatched. The CDR3 totals 15 residues. The CDR3, as DNA: TGTGCCTGCACCCCGGCAGGGGGCAACACAGATACGCAGTATTTT. Residues: CACTPAGGNTDTQYF.

This chain connects TRBV5-1 to TRBJ1-4; D is uncertain. Germline V gene lookup returns CDR1 SGHRS and CDR2 YFSETQ. V lost 1 base, J lost 7 bases, and 14 bases lay in between. The CDR3 contains 15 residues. The CDR3 is CASSLSGPESEKLFF. The CDR3 DNA is TGCGCCAGCAGCTTGTCTGGTCCTGAATCTGAAAAACTGTTTTTT. Looking up the rest from reference TRBV5-1 and TRBJ1-4 gives the full variable domain: KAGVTQTPRYLIKTRGQQVTLSCSPISGHRSVSWYQQTPGQGLQFLFEYFSETQRNKGNFPGRFSGRQFSNSRSEMNVSTLELGDSALYLCASSLSGPESEKLFFGSGTQLSVL.